The T cell receptor beta chain described here comes from a study of blood T cell repertoires in COVID-19. About the research overall: Samples taken during acute and convalescent COVID-19 were collected in the United States, Italy and Spain. PBMCs, B-cell-depleted T cells, or T cells were the source of the cDNA or gDNA that made up the material.

Original analysis: Reference gene primer amplification in the assay estimated nucleated cell counts. Sequenced by immunoSEQ multiplex PCR; TCRdb stores in-frame clones only, minus some. The V and J calls and clone size are taken from that table; D and trimming were inferred from the DNA. The repertoire holds roughly 18,000 clones, with 70% to 85% as singletons. Seattle participants joined during active infection and were tracked over time. The germline V gene encodes CDR1 LGHDT and CDR2 YNNKEL (reference sequence). V lost 6 bases and J lost 5, with 13 bases in between. The CDR3 has 14 amino acids. This sequence originates from a man between 65 and 79 years old with COVID-19, enrolled during active disease. V gene TRBV3-1 (or the pseudogene TRBV3-2) combines with J gene TRBJ2-2; TRBD2 is a possible D gene (5 bases). The sample taken for sequencing was peripheral blood. The CDR3 region is CASSLNRGTGELFF. The CDR3 bases are TGTGCCAGCAGTCTCAACCGGGGTACCGGGGAGCTGTTTTTT.